Shown below are 2 T cell receptor beta chains from a single sample sequenced in a study of PD-L1 blockade in urothelial cancer. The protocol was immunoSEQ multiplex PCR, while the TCRdb copy is restricted to in-frame clones and leaves out a portion. The sample contains 70,000 to 95,000 clones, 84% of which appear only once. Time point here: pretreatment peripheral blood. Material: PBMCs, obtained around atezolizumab (anti-PD-L1) treatment. The receptors here all came from a man in his fifties or sixties with urothelial cancer.

The CDR3 spells CAISESSPGTGNQPQHF. CDR3 coding DNA: TGTGCCATCAGTGAGTCGAGTCCCGGGACAGGGAATCAGCCCCAGCATTTT. The chain couples TRBV10-3 to TRBJ1-5; 9 nucleotides agree with TRBD1. The CDR3 runs 17 residues. The V segment lost 0 bases and the J segment 4 bases; nucleotides outside the gene matches: 7. CDR1 and CDR2 (germline): ENHRY, SYGVKD.

CDR3 region: CASRRTGGEKLFF. DNA for the CDR3: TGTGCCAGTAGGCGCACAGGGGGTGAAAAACTGTTTTTT. The rearrangement uses TRBV19 and TRBJ1-4; TRBD1 matches 8 bases. The germline gives CDR1 LNHDA, CDR2 SQIVND (reference sequence). Trimming took 6 bases from V and 7 from J; bases not matched to a gene: 4. The CDR3 totals 13 residues.